The 32 T cell receptor beta chains in this list originate from one sample, sequenced in a study of CD8 T cells in ankylosing spondylitis. MiXCR, run by TCRdb on the 5' RACE reads, gives a single entry per CDR3 protein. The repertoire holds 200,000 or so distinct CDR3 sequences, 13% seen once, with 8% to 13% in the top ten. Sequenced material: blood, either unsorted or a sorted T cell fraction (not recorded which). The origin of the receptors is a female donor with ankylosing spondylitis or in good health (not recorded which).

This clonotype was observed a handful of times. The chain links TRBV7-9 to TRBJ2-3; perhaps TRBD2 as D (5 bases). Germline values: CDR1 SEHNR, CDR2 FQNEAQ (reference sequence). CDR3 size: 14 residues. V was pared by 2 bases and J by 3 bases, with 9 bases between. The CDR3: CASSLTRETDTQYF. DNA of the CDR3: TGTGCCAGCAGCTTAACGAGGGAGACAGATACGCAGTATTTT.

This chain uses TRBV7-2 with TRBJ1-1; D uncertain. The CDR3 is 16 residues long. Trimming left V 0 bases short and J 4 bases short, with 15 bases between. Germline V gene sequence: CDR1 SGHTA, CDR2 FQGNSA. Here the CDR3 reads CASSLARSPPSTEAFF. CDR3 sequence (DNA): TGTGCCAGCAGCTTAGCCCGGAGCCCCCCGAGCACTGAAGCTTTCTTT. Filled out from reference TRBV7-2 and TRBJ1-1, the complete variable domain reads GAGVSQSPSNKVTEKGKDVELRCDPISGHTALYWYRQSLGQGLEFLIYFQGNSAPDKSGLPSDRFSAERTGGSVSTLTIQRTQQEDSAVYLCASSLARSPPSTEAFFGQGTRLTVV.

For this clonotype: A much bigger clone sits one base away, suggesting this may be a read error. CDR3 DNA: TGTGCCAGCAGCCAAGATAAGCTAGCGGTTCGACAAGCAGATACGCAGTATTTT. It translates to CASSQDKLAVRQADTQYF. The V call is TRBV14, the J call TRBJ2-3; TRBD2 matches 7 bases. Germline trimming cut 0 bases from V and 4 bases from J; bases unmatched to any gene: 13. The CDR3 has 18 residues. Germline lookup yields CDR1 SGHDN and CDR2 FVKESK. Full variable domain (rest looked up from reference TRBV14 and TRBJ2-3): EAGVTQFPSHSVIEKGQTVTLRCDPISGHDNLYWYRRVMGKEIKFLLHFVKESKQDESGMPNNRFLAERTGGTYSTLKVQPAELEDSGVYFCASSQDKLAVRQADTQYFGPGTRLTVL.

Turning to this clonotype: A much larger clone differs from this one at a single base, so this may be a read error. The chain recombines TRBV12-3 or TRBV12-4 with TRBJ1-5; 8 positions match TRBD1. This CDR3 has 17 residues. The trim removed 5 bases at V and 4 bases at J, leaving 13 bases unmatched. The CDR3, as DNA: TGTGCCAGCAGTCCATCAGGGGGCGTGGTGGAAAATCAGCCCCAGCATTTT. This translates into CASSPSGGVVENQPQHF.

This clonotype has at least ten counts. This sequence joins TRBV12-3 or TRBV12-4 and TRBJ2-1; D uncertain. The CDR3 extends over 12 amino acids. With 6 bases removed from V and 7 bases from J, the gap between germline ends came to 10 bases. CDR3 nucleotide sequence: TGTGCCAGCAGCCCGATCCGAAATGAGCAGTTCTTC. Amino acid sequence: CASSPIRNEQFF.

This clonotype has at least ten counts. This chain uses TRBV5-6 with TRBJ2-2; 9 bases map to TRBD1. With 5 bases clipped from V and 5 bases from J, the junction kept 10 bases outside the gene matches. The CDR3 has 16 residues. Germline V gene sequence: CDR1 SGHDT, CDR2 YYEEEE. CDR3 in DNA: TGTGCCAGCAGATCCACCGGGACAGGGATTACCGGGGAGCTGTTTTTT. This gives the protein CASRSTGTGITGELFF.

Ten or more counts support this clonotype. The V and J genes are TRBV30 and TRBJ1-5; no firm D call. CDR1 GTSNPN and CDR2 SVGIG come from the germline V gene (reference sequence). Between the trimmed V and J ends, which lost 1 base and 1 base, there was a span of 11 bases. This CDR3 has 15 amino acids. The CDR3 region is CAWSAGPGSNQPQHF. The CDR3 DNA reads TGTGCCTGGAGTGCGGGCCCTGGGAGCAATCAGCCCCAGCATTTT. The variable domain in full, completed from reference TRBV30 and TRBJ1-5, reads SQTIHQWPATLVQPVGSPLSLECTVEGTSNPNLYWYRQAAGRGLQLLFYSVGIGQISSEVPQNLSASRPQDRQFILSSKKLLLSDSGFYLCAWSAGPGSNQPQHFGDGTRLSIL.

This clonotype occurred a few times. V usage is TRBV20-1 and J usage is TRBJ2-2; tentatively, D is TRBD2 (5 bases). Per germline, CDR1 DFQATT and CDR2 SNEGSKA (reference sequence). The CDR3 has 13 residues. V was shortened by 3 bases and J by 1 base, with 6 bases between the two germline ends. As DNA, the CDR3 is TGCAGTGCTAGGGAGGTGAACACCGGGGAGCTGTTTTTT. Protein: CSAREVNTGELFF.

Ten or more counts support this clonotype. The chain has TRBV5-1 and TRBJ1-1, with D perhaps matching TRBD1 (5 bases). The V and J ends lost 4 bases and 3 bases respectively, with 13 bases between them. CDR1 and CDR2 from the germline V gene are SGHRS and YFSETQ. The CDR3 sequence is 14 residues long. Written as DNA, the CDR3 is TGCGCCAGCAGCAATGGACAACGGGACACTGAAGCTTTCTTT. Residues: CASSNGQRDTEAFF.

This clonotype appeared many times. V is TRBV7-9 and J is TRBJ1-1; D may be TRBD1 (6 bases). Looked up from germline, CDR1 is SEHNR and CDR2 is FQNEAQ (reference sequence). Trimming cost V 5 bases and J 4 bases, with 17 bases left between them. This CDR3 region has 15 residues. The CDR3 DNA follows: TGTGCCAGCAGCACGACAAGGGAGGGGGTCACTGAAGCTTTCTTT. Encoded protein: CASSTTREGVTEAFF.

This clonotype was seen at least ten times. J is TRBJ2-1 and V is TRBV11-3; possible D gene TRBD2, 6 bases. Germline V lookup: CDR1 SGHNT, CDR2 YENEEA. The CDR3 consists of 14 residues. V dropped 4 bases and J dropped 8 bases, with 15 bases sitting between them. The chain's CDR3 is CASSSGLQLYEQFF. In DNA form, the CDR3 reads TGTGCCAGCAGCTCGGGACTCCAGTTGTATGAGCAGTTCTTC.

This clonotype was recorded at least ten times. V is TRBV5-1 and J is TRBJ2-7, with D perhaps TRBD1 or TRBD2 (5 bases each). The CDR3 covers 13 residues. Per germline, CDR1 SGHRS and CDR2 YFSETQ. With 5 bases removed from V and 3 bases from J, the gap between germline ends came to 12 bases. CDR3 DNA: TGCGCCAGCAGTGGGGGTCTTTACTACGAGCAGTACTTC. It translates to CASSGGLYYEQYF.

Ten or more counts support this clonotype. The chain is built from TRBV20-1 and TRBJ1-4; D may be TRBD1 (6 bases). Between the trimmed V and J ends, which lost 3 bases and 4 bases, there was a span of 9 bases. Germline CDR1 DFQATT, CDR2 SNEGSKA (reference sequence). The CDR3 extends over 13 amino acids. CDR3 DNA sequence: TGCAGTGCTAGTTACAGGGATAATGAAAAACTGTTTTTT. Translated: CSASYRDNEKLFF.

This clonotype was seen at least ten times. The junction and the germline gene differ at one end; a read error may be behind it. V is TRBV28 and J is TRBJ2-1; 9 bases agree with TRBD1. This CDR3 has 11 amino acids. Germline lookup yields CDR1 MDHEN and CDR2 SYDVKM. CDR3 region: CASSYRDREIF. Here the CDR3 DNA reads TGTGCCAGCAGTTACCGGGACAGGGAGATCTTC.

This clonotype was seen ten or more times. V usage is TRBV7-2 and J usage is TRBJ2-2, with D perhaps matching TRBD1 or TRBD2 (6 bases each). Germline CDR1 and CDR2: SGHTA and FQGNSA. Trimming stripped 2 bases from V and 4 bases from J, with 14 bases between. The length of the CDR3 is 16 residues. The CDR3 DNA reads as TGTGCCAGCAGCTTAACGGGGGCATTTACCACCGGGGAGCTGTTTTTT. Its protein is CASSLTGAFTTGELFF.

This clonotype was counted ten times or more. V is TRBV6-4 and J is TRBJ2-1; 7 positions agree with TRBD2. Germline CDR1 MRHNA, CDR2 SNTAGT. Trimming removed 8 bases from V and 9 bases from J; junction bases left unmatched: 10. The CDR3 loop spans 13 amino acids. CDR3 sequence: CASSERDQGEQFF. In DNA form, the CDR3 reads TGTGCCAGCTCCGAGCGGGACCAGGGTGAGCAGTTCTTC.

This clonotype was detected ten times or more. V is TRBV5-1 and J is TRBJ2-5, with a weak D call TRBD2 (5 bases). V was trimmed by 2 bases and J by 0 bases, leaving 5 bases between them. From germline, CDR1 is SGHRS and CDR2 YFSETQ. The CDR3 covers 13 residues. The CDR3 DNA reads TGCGCCAGCAGCTTCGGGAACCAAGAGACCCAGTACTTC. Translated, it gives CASSFGNQETQYF.

This clonotype was counted many times. The V call is TRBV6-5, the J call TRBJ2-2; 9 nucleotides match TRBD1. The germline CDR1 and CDR2 sequences are MNHEY and SVGAGI. The CDR3 contains 18 residues. With 2 bases clipped from V and 6 bases from J, the junction kept 13 bases outside the gene matches. CDR3 amino acids: CASSYRGQGVSLAGELFF. The CDR3 DNA follows: TGTGCCAGCAGTTACCGGGGACAGGGAGTAAGCCTTGCCGGGGAGCTGTTTTTT.

This clonotype was detected a few times. The V and J genes are TRBV7-2 and TRBJ2-5; a possible D gene is TRBD2 (6 bases). Trimming stripped 8 bases from V and 2 bases from J, with 15 bases between. The CDR3 is 14 residues long. In germline, CDR1 is SGHTA, CDR2 FQGNSA. CDR3 loop: CASSVGTVQETQYF. CDR3 coding DNA: TGTGCCAGCTCAGTTGGGACTGTTCAAGAGACCCAGTACTTC.

This clonotype was seen only a few times. The rearrangement uses TRBV20-1 and TRBJ2-3; 7 positions agree with TRBD2. Germline CDR1 is DFQATT and CDR2 is SNEGSKA (reference sequence). Losses at the gene ends were 5 bases for V and 2 bases for J; bases not matched to a gene: 7. This CDR3 is built from 14 residues. As DNA, the CDR3 is TGCAGTGCTGAGAGACTAGCTGACACAGATACGCAGTATTTT. The encoded protein is CSAERLADTDTQYF.

V gene TRBV3-1 combines with J gene TRBJ2-1, with 8 positions matching TRBD2. V lost 0 bases and J lost 9; bases outside the gene matches: 10. The CDR3 has 16 residues. Germline V CDR1 and CDR2: LGHDT, YNNKEL (reference sequence). CDR3: CASSQELGLGLGEQFF. The CDR3 DNA is TGTGCCAGCAGCCAAGAGTTGGGACTAGGTTTAGGTGAGCAGTTCTTC.

This clonotype has only a few counts. The chain is built from TRBV7-8 and TRBJ1-1; D unclear. Trimming stripped 5 bases from V and 1 base from J, with 11 bases between. Per the germline V gene, CDR1 is SGHVS and CDR2 is FQNEAQ. The CDR3 runs 14 residues. CDR3 DNA: TGTGCCAGCAGCCTCTTCGAGGCGAACACTGAAGCTTTCTTT. The encoded protein is CASSLFEANTEAFF.

A note on this clonotype: This may stem from a read error, because a much larger clone lies one nucleotide away. V usage is TRBV3-1 and J usage is TRBJ2-7; possibly TRBD2 for D (6 bases). CDR1 is LGHDT, CDR2 YNNKEL, per germline (reference sequence). Deletions cut 8 bases from V and 5 bases from J, with 13 bases between. This CDR3 contains 12 residues. CDR3 bases: TGTGCCAGCTACGCCGGGGGTGACGAGCAGTACTTC. As protein: CASYAGGDEQYF.

This clonotype was seen a single time. This chain connects TRBV7-8 to TRBJ2-7, with a tentative D call TRBD1 (6 bases). CDR3 length: 14 residues. Germline loops: CDR1 SGHVS, CDR2 FQNEAQ. V was shortened by 3 bases and J by 6 bases, with 15 bases between the two germline ends. DNA of the CDR3: TGTGCCAGCAGCTTCGGGGACACCCTCGGCGAGCAGTACTTC. This codes for CASSFGDTLGEQYF.

This clonotype was observed many times. The chain combines TRBV20-1 with TRBJ1-5, with TRBD1 matching over 7 bases. The CDR3 has 15 residues. V was pared by 1 base and J by 3 bases, with 6 bases of the junction left unmatched. The V gene's germline CDR1 is DFQATT and CDR2 SNEGSKA (reference sequence). Here the CDR3 DNA reads TGCAGTGCTAGAGTGGAAGGGGGCCACAATCAGCCCCAGCATTTT. Translation gives CSARVEGGHNQPQHF.

This clonotype came up many times. The gene calls are TRBV6-2 or TRBV6-3 and TRBJ2-5, with 7 nucleotides matching TRBD1. Germline values: CDR1 MNHEY, CDR2 SVGEGT. V lost 4 bases to trimming and J lost 5 bases; unmatched junction nucleotides: 13. The CDR3 consists of 16 residues. This chain's CDR3 is CASSFPRTGDSETQYF. CDR3 bases: TGTGCCAGCAGTTTCCCCCGAACAGGGGATTCCGAGACCCAGTACTTC.

This clonotype was seen a handful of times. This chain connects TRBV4-2 to TRBJ2-7, with a possible D match to TRBD2 (5 bases). The V gene's germline CDR1 is LGHNA and CDR2 YNFKEQ. This CDR3 comprises 14 residues. Trimming left V 1 base short and J 0 bases short, with 7 bases between. CDR3: CASSQGTSSYEQYF. The CDR3 DNA reads as TGTGCCAGCAGCCAAGGAACTAGCTCCTACGAGCAGTACTTC.

This clonotype was counted at least ten times. CDR3 nucleotides: TGTGCCAGCTCACAATATAGCGGGATAAGCACAGATACGCAGTATTTT. It is translated as CASSQYSGISTDTQYF. V gene TRBV18 combines with J gene TRBJ2-3, with TRBD2 matching over 8 bases. V was clipped by 4 bases and J by 0 bases; unmatched bases: 6. Germline lookup yields CDR1 KGHSH and CDR2 LQKENI. The CDR3 has 16 residues.

This rearrangement joins TRBV10-3 to TRBJ2-1, with D tentatively TRBD2 (6 bases). The CDR3 extends over 16 amino acids. Trimming took 7 bases from V and 0 from J, leaving 16 bases between them. Germline V lookup: CDR1 ENHRY, CDR2 SYGVKD. The CDR3 region has the DNA TGTGCCATCACCCGGGGTAGCGGCCTCTCCTACAATGAGCAGTTCTTC. It is translated as CAITRGSGLSYNEQFF.

There are many counts of this clonotype. The chain joins TRBV14 to TRBJ2-1; D unclear. CDR1 and CDR2 (germline): SGHDN, FVKESK. This CDR3 spans 12 amino acids. The germline V and J ends were trimmed by 0 bases and 14 bases, with 11 bases remaining between them. In DNA form, the CDR3 reads TGTGCCAGCAGCCAAGACTCGCCATCCAAGTTCTTC. It codes for CASSQDSPSKFF.

There are many counts of this clonotype. This chain links TRBV20-1 with TRBJ2-3; 8 bases align to TRBD1. Trimming cost V 4 bases and J 11 bases; bases outside gene matches: 8. Germline V gene sequence: CDR1 DFQATT, CDR2 SNEGSKA (reference sequence). CDR3 size: 12 residues. For the CDR3, the DNA is TGCAGTGCTAAGGACAGGGAACTTCTGCAGTATTTT. Encoded protein: CSAKDRELLQYF.

This clonotype has only a few counts. The V and J genes are TRBV12-3 or TRBV12-4 and TRBJ2-7; TRBD1 agrees at 10 bases. The V and J ends lost 5 bases and 7 bases, in that order; junction bases with no gene match: 14. The CDR3 contains 16 residues. Here the CDR3 reads CASSARTGGLLGEQYF. CDR3 nucleotide sequence: TGTGCCAGCAGTGCCAGGACAGGGGGACTTTTAGGAGAGCAGTACTTC.